This T cell receptor beta chain was sequenced during a study of T cell repertoires in ileal Crohn's disease. Assay used: immunoSEQ multiplex PCR; TCRdb lists only in-frame clones, some missing. The data contain 13,000 to 15,000 clones, about 90% of them singletons. Germline loops: CDR1 LNHDA, CDR2 SQIVND (reference sequence). The CDR3 loop spans 14 amino acids. Trimming left V 5 bases short and J 2 bases short, with 13 bases between. The sequence was obtained from an adult with Crohn's disease. Specimen: ileal tissue. The chain is built from TRBV19 and TRBJ2-7; maybe TRBD2 (6 bases). Here the CDR3 reads CASSWRRGPYEQYF. CDR3 DNA: TGTGCCAGTAGTTGGCGGAGGGGCCCCTACGAGCAGTACTTC.